The present entry profiles one T cell receptor beta chain with its context. This entry comes from a study of molecular identifiers for immune sequencing clone quantification. V lost 5 bases to trimming and J lost 2 bases; unmatched junction nucleotides: 6. Germline loops: CDR1 PRHDT, CDR2 FYEKMQ (reference sequence). The CDR3 sequence is 15 residues long. TCRdb recomputed calls from the PCR reads with MiXCR, one row per CDR3 protein. The table lists about 60,000 distinct CDR3 sequences, over 15% of them singletons. The V call is TRBV13, the J call TRBJ2-1; 7 bases map to TRBD2. The sequenced material came from naive CD8+ T cells from blood, with Jurkat cell RNA spiked in. Indicated subset: FACS-sorted CD8+CD4-CCR7+CD45RA+ naive T cells. The source of this sequence is a human donor in good health. Some libraries in this study had Jurkat cell RNA spiked in. CDR3 region: CASSPGLPPYNEQFF. The CDR3 DNA reads as TGTGCCAGCAGCCCGGGACTACCTCCCTACAATGAGCAGTTCTTC. Full variable domain (remainder filled in from reference TRBV13 and TRBJ2-1): AAGVIQSPRHLIKEKRETATLKCYPIPRHDTVYWYQQGPGQDPQFLISFYEKMQSDKGSIPDRFSAQQFSDYHSELNMSSLELGDSALYFCASSPGLPPYNEQFFGPGTRLTVL.